This is a list of T cell receptor beta chains from one sample in a study of blood T cell repertoires in COVID-19. Sequencing was performed with immunoSEQ multiplex PCR; in TCRdb, only in-frame clones are kept and a portion is missing. Of 290,000 or so clones in the sample, 90% were seen once. Sample: PBMCs or T cells enriched from blood (not recorded which). The source is a woman aged 18-29 years with acute COVID-19. Each CDR3 is given with its conserved first and last residue.

V gene: TRBV28
CDR3 protein: CASSFRSSGPNTGELFF

V gene: TRBV29-1
CDR3 protein: CSVESQGAKAFF

V gene: TRBV28
CDR3 protein: CASSPSGRASFHPDTQYF

V gene: TRBV7-7
CDR3 protein: CASSRLARDTGELFF

V gene: TRBV29-1
CDR3 protein: CSGRDRGSNEKLFF

V gene: TRBV28
CDR3 protein: CASSLAGVGYEQYF

V gene: TRBV5-4
CDR3 protein: CASSPSPPEETQYF

V gene: TRBV7-9
CDR3 protein: CASSLGSRGYTF

V gene: TRBV4-2
CDR3 protein: CASSQESGRYKNIQYF

V gene: TRBV27
CDR3 protein: CASRNRVSDEQFF

V gene: TRBV16
CDR3 protein: CASSQSWQAYSNQPQHF

V gene: TRBV3-1/TRBV3-2
CDR3 protein: CASSYRTTMNTEAFF

V gene: TRBV28
CDR3 protein: CASSPSDRKNIQYF

V gene: TRBV29-1
CDR3 protein: CSVEWVARRPNEQFF

V gene: TRBV5-1
CDR3 protein: CASSGGAGNTIYF

V gene: TRBV7-2
CDR3 protein: CASGKTSEYYNEQFF

V gene: TRBV3-1/TRBV3-2
CDR3 protein: CASSQDLFRLGQYEQYF

V gene: TRBV6-6
CDR3 protein: CASSYSTTGQETQYF

V gene: TRBV7-9
CDR3 protein: CASSAPTGGHTEAFF

V gene: TRBV6-5
CDR3 protein: CASSIGTGWAQPQHF

V gene: TRBV14
CDR3 protein: CASSQDWTGARREQFF

V gene: TRBV19
CDR3 protein: CASSVEGTGELFF

V gene: TRBV7-9
CDR3 protein: CASSRGGAAEAFF

V gene: TRBV18
CDR3 protein: CASSPPSETQYF

V gene: TRBV5-3
CDR3 protein: CARSFNMTGGEELFF

V gene: TRBV30
CDR3 protein: CAWSWGQAGSPLHF

V gene: TRBV28
CDR3 protein: CASSSQSYNSPLHF

V gene: TRBV19
CDR3 protein: CASGGHMNTEAFF

V gene: TRBV11-2
CDR3 protein: CASLLAGVEDTQYF

V gene: TRBV27
CDR3 protein: CASHPGVAGRSEQFF

V gene: TRBV5-6
CDR3 protein: CASSLNSPDTQYF

V gene: TRBV3-1/TRBV3-2
CDR3 protein: CASSQAGGPGSYNEQFF

V gene: TRBV7-2
CDR3 protein: CASSRTSFTDTQYF

V gene: TRBV28
CDR3 protein: CASSFWARASSGNTIYF